Each of the 22 T cell receptor beta chains below was sequenced from the same sample in a study of T cells in Graves' hyperthyroidism and ophthalmopathy. RNA transcripts served as the template for amplifying TCR beta CDR3 regions. The HTBI primer set was used in a first-round RT-PCR of the TCR CDR3. TCRdb used MiXCR to reprocess the multiplex PCR reads, holding one entry per CDR3 protein. The sample gives about 400,000 distinct CDR3 sequences, around a sixth of which show up once; roughly 14% is in the top ten. The sequenced sample was blood. The receptors shown here come from a woman aged 18 to 35 with Graves' hyperthyroidism.

This clonotype was picked up many times. The chain is built from TRBV5-1 and TRBJ2-3; the match to TRBD2 covers 9 bases. V was pared by 8 bases and J by 1 base, with 2 bases of the junction left unmatched. From germline, CDR1 is SGHRS and CDR2 YFSETQ. The CDR3 consists of 13 residues. This CDR3 reads CASRLAGTDTQYF. CDR3 nucleotide sequence: TGCGCCAGTAGACTAGCGGGCACAGATACGCAGTATTTT.

In its sample, this clonotype was seen a few times. The rearrangement joins TRBV7-8 to TRBJ1-2, with TRBD1 matching over 8 bases. Looked up from germline, CDR1 is SGHVS and CDR2 is FQNEAQ. The CDR3 is made up of 14 amino acids. After removal of 1 base from V and 6 bases from J, the junction contained 4 bases not matched to a gene. CDR3 protein: CASSLVDRGHGYTF. CDR3 nucleotides: TGTGCCAGCAGCTTAGTCGACAGGGGCCATGGCTACACCTTC.

V is TRBV6-5 and J is TRBJ1-4; 7 nucleotides align to TRBD1. This CDR3 is built from 14 residues. The V segment lost 6 bases and the J segment 8 bases; nucleotides outside the gene matches: 9. Germline assignment: CDR1 MNHEY and CDR2 SVGAGI. CDR3 nucleotides: TGTGCCAGCAGCTTAACAGGGGTGGACGAAAAACTGTTTTTT. Encoded protein: CASSLTGVDEKLFF.

The chain links TRBV6-1 to TRBJ2-2; D is unresolved. V shed 5 bases and J shed 4 bases, with 11 bases lying between them. This CDR3 has 14 residues. Germline loops: CDR1 MNHNS, CDR2 SASEGT. This CDR3 is CASSQSEATGELFF. DNA of the CDR3: TGTGCCAGCAGTCAAAGCGAGGCCACCGGGGAGCTGTTTTTT.

The chain couples TRBV28 to TRBJ2-1; D tentatively reads TRBD1 or TRBD2 (6 bases each). Trimming stripped 6 bases from V and 9 bases from J, with 9 bases between. The CDR3 spans 11 residues. Germline V gene sequence: CDR1 MDHEN, CDR2 SYDVKM. CDR3 sequence (DNA): TGTGCCAGCAGAGGGGGGATTGAGCAGTTCTTC. It is translated as CASRGGIEQFF.

This clonotype was seen ten or more times. The genes are TRBV11-2 and TRBJ2-5; no reliable D call. The CDR3 covers 13 residues. Germline V gene sequence: CDR1 SGHAT, CDR2 FQNNGV. The germline V and J ends were trimmed by 3 bases and 4 bases, with 9 bases remaining between them. The CDR3 spells CASSFNYRETQYF. CDR3 in DNA: TGTGCCAGCAGCTTTAACTATCGAGAGACCCAGTACTTC.

This clonotype was counted many times. The chain has TRBV19 and TRBJ1-5; weak D call: TRBD1 (6 bases). The CDR3 consists of 15 residues. CDR1 is LNHDA and CDR2 is SQIVND in the germline V gene (reference sequence). V gave up 3 bases and J gave up 2 bases, with 11 bases separating them. The CDR3 is CASSIQGQGNQPQHF. CDR3 in DNA: TGTGCCAGTAGTATCCAGGGGCAGGGCAATCAGCCCCAGCATTTT.

The sample holds a few counts of this clonotype. The genes are TRBV7-9 and TRBJ2-4; TRBD1 might be the D (5 bases). The germline CDR1 and CDR2 sequences are SEHNR and FQNEAQ (reference sequence). The CDR3 runs to 15 residues. V dropped 1 base and J dropped 3 bases, with 10 bases sitting between them. The CDR3, as DNA: TGTGCCAGCAGCTTAGAGGGGCTGGGCAAAAACATTCAGTACTTC. It codes for CASSLEGLGKNIQYF.

Details on this clonotype: This may be a read error: a much more frequent sequence differs by one nucleotide. The J gene is TRBJ2-7, the V gene TRBV10-3; the D gene could be TRBD1 or TRBD2 (5 bases each). The J call may be in error: the DNA end matches TRBJ2-1 better. Germline V CDR1 and CDR2: ENHRY, SYGVKD. The CDR3 consists of 15 residues. DNA of the CDR3: TGTGCCATCAGTGAGTCGGGTGAGGGGTACTACGAGCAGTTCTTC. Its protein product is CAISESGEGYYEQFF.

This clonotype was observed at least ten times. The chain carries TRBV6-1 and TRBJ2-7; D unresolved. The CDR3 extends over 16 amino acids. Germline V lookup: CDR1 MNHNS, CDR2 SASEGT. V was clipped by 5 bases and J by 2 bases, with 19 bases between them. The CDR3 nucleotides are TGTGCCAGCAGTTCCGAGACCTCCCAACCCCCCTACGAGCAGTACTTC. This encodes CASSSETSQPPYEQYF.

This clonotype has at least ten counts. The rearrangement links TRBV28 to TRBJ1-1; tentatively, D is TRBD1 (5 bases). Germline lookup yields CDR1 MDHEN and CDR2 SYDVKM. CDR3 length: 10 residues. CDR3 DNA sequence: TGTGCGGGGGGGAACACTGAAGCTTTCTTT. Translated: CAGGNTEAFF.

This clonotype was observed at least ten times. The chain employs TRBV20-1 and TRBJ1-1; D unclear. This CDR3 has 12 amino acids. V dropped 6 bases and J dropped 5 bases, with 13 bases sitting between them. The germline CDR1 and CDR2 sequences are DFQATT and SNEGSKA (reference sequence). CDR3 nucleotides: TGCAGTGCAAGGAAAGTTGGGACTGAAGCTTTCTTT. Protein: CSARKVGTEAFF.

The V gene is TRBV7-9, the J gene TRBJ1-2; 12 nucleotides agree with TRBD1. With V trimmed by 4 bases and J by 5 bases, 14 bases remained unmatched. Germline CDR1 is SEHNR and CDR2 is FQNEAQ (reference sequence). The CDR3 covers 18 residues. The CDR3 loop reads CASSSRRDRGRGGYGYTF. The CDR3 nucleotides read TGTGCCAGCAGCTCGAGAAGGGACAGGGGGCGAGGTGGATATGGCTACACCTTC. Based on the CDR3 plus reference TRBV7-9 and TRBJ1-2, the full variable domain is DTGVSQNPRHKITKRGQNVTFRCDPISEHNRLYWYRQTLGQGPEFLTYFQNEAQLEKSRLLSDRFSAERPKGSFSTLEIQRTEQGDSAMYLCASSSRRDRGRGGYGYTFGSGTRLTVV.

A few counts support this clonotype. The J gene is TRBJ1-4, the V gene TRBV3-1, with 9 bases fitting TRBD1. Germline-derived CDR1 and CDR2 are LGHDT and YNNKEL (reference sequence). The ends lost 3 bases at V and 0 bases at J; junction bases unmatched: 2. This CDR3 contains 16 residues. CDR3: CASSQGTGPTNEKLFF. The CDR3 DNA sequence: TGTGCCAGCAGCCAGGGGACAGGGCCAACTAATGAAAAACTGTTTTTT.

This clonotype has a count of ten or more. This rearrangement joins TRBV7-6 to TRBJ2-1, with 10 bases aligning to TRBD2. The V segment lost 2 bases and the J segment 7 bases; nucleotides outside the gene matches: 5. Germline assignment: CDR1 SGHVS and CDR2 FNYEAQ. The CDR3 length is 15 residues. The CDR3 loop reads CASSLNSGRLNEQFF. The CDR3, as DNA: TGTGCCAGCAGCTTAAATAGCGGGAGGTTGAATGAGCAGTTCTTC. Using reference TRBV7-6 and TRBJ2-1 for the parts outside the CDR3, the full variable domain is GAGVSQSPRYKVTKRGQDVALRCDPISGHVSLYWYRQALGQGPEFLTYFNYEAQQDKSGLPNDRFSAERPEGSISTLTIQRTEQRDSAMYRCASSLNSGRLNEQFFGPGTRLTVL.

The chain employs TRBV2 and TRBJ2-1, with 11 positions matching TRBD2. The CDR3 has 16 amino acids. Germline V lookup: CDR1 SNHLY, CDR2 FYNNEI. Unmatched junction bases numbered 6, after V lost 3 bases and J lost 5 bases. The CDR3 DNA sequence: TGTGCCAGCAGTGACCCTAGCGGGAGGACCGACAATGAGCAGTTCTTC. Its protein is CASSDPSGRTDNEQFF.

Ten or more counts support this clonotype. The gene calls are TRBV27 and TRBJ1-1; 7 bases match TRBD1. After removal of 8 bases from V and 1 base from J, the junction contained 4 bases not matched to a gene. CDR3 length equals 13 residues. Per the germline V gene, CDR1 is MNHEY and CDR2 is SMNVEV (reference sequence). In DNA, the CDR3 is TGTGCCAGCCGACAGGGTTCGAACACTGAAGCTTTCTTT. It yields the protein CASRQGSNTEAFF.

This clonotype came up many times. The genes are TRBV12-3 or TRBV12-4 and TRBJ1-4; D might be TRBD1 (5 bases). Trimming removed 6 bases at V and 6 bases at J, with 17 bases between. This CDR3 spans 15 amino acids. CDR3 DNA: TGTGCCAGCAGCCCCGGGGACGTACCCCATGAAAAACTGTTTTTT. Its protein is CASSPGDVPHEKLFF.

This clonotype was observed a single time. This rearrangement joins TRBV3-1 to TRBJ2-7; 8 nucleotides align to TRBD2. V dropped 5 bases and J dropped 3; count of bases not matched to a gene: 6. This CDR3 contains 14 residues. CDR1 is LGHDT and CDR2 is YNNKEL in the germline V gene (reference sequence). CDR3 sequence (DNA): TGTGCCAGCAGCGCAAGCGGGAGCTTCTACGAGCAGTACTTC. It translates to CASSASGSFYEQYF.

This chain connects TRBV7-9 to TRBJ2-1, with D unresolved. Looked up from germline, CDR1 is SEHNR and CDR2 is FQNEAQ (reference sequence). Trimming pared 4 bases from V and 10 bases from J, leaving 5 bases between. There are 10 residues in the CDR3. In DNA form, the CDR3 reads TGTGCCAGCAGCTACGACGAGCAGTTCTTC. Translated, it gives CASSYDEQFF.

The rearrangement uses TRBV28 and TRBJ2-1; 10 bases line up with TRBD2. With 4 bases clipped from V and 6 bases from J, the junction kept 6 bases outside the gene matches. The CDR3 consists of 15 residues. Germline CDR1 and CDR2: MDHEN and SYDVKM. CDR3 region: CASSSPGLATNEQFF. In nucleotides, the CDR3 is TGTGCCAGCAGTTCGCCGGGACTAGCGACCAATGAGCAGTTCTTC.

This clonotype was found many times. The rearrangement links TRBV2 to TRBJ1-2; TRBD1 agrees at 7 bases. Losses at the gene ends were 9 bases for V and 8 bases for J; bases not matched to a gene: 12. The V gene's germline CDR1 is SNHLY and CDR2 FYNNEI. The length of the CDR3 is 13 residues. CDR3 loop: CASVYRGLLGYTF. DNA of the CDR3: TGTGCCAGTGTTTACAGGGGATTATTAGGCTACACCTTC.